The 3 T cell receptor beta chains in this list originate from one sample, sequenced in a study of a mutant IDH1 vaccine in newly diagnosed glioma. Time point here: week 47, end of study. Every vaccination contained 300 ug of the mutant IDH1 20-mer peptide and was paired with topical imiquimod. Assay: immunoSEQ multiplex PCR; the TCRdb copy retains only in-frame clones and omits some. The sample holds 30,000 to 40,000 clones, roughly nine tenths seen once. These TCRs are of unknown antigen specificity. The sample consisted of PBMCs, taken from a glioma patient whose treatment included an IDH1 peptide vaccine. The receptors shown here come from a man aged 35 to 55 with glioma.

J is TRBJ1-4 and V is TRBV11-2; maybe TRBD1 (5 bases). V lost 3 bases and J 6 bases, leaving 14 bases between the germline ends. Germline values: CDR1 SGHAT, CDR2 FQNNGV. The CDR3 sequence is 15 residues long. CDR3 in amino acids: CASSFGGDGDEKLFF. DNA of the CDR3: TGTGCCAGCAGCTTTGGAGGGGATGGGGATGAAAAACTGTTTTTT.

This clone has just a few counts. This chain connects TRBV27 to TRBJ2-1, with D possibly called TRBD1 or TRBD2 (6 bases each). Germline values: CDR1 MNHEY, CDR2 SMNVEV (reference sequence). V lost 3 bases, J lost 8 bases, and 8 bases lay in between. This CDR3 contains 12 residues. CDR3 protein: CASSFRGDEQFF. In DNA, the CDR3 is TGTGCCAGCAGTTTTAGGGGGGATGAGCAGTTCTTC.

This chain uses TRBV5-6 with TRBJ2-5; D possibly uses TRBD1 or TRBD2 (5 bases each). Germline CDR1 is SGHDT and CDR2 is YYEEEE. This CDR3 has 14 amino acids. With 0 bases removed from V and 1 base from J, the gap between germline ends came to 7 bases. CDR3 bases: TGTGCCAGCAGCTTGGGAGGGGCCCAAGAGACCCAGTACTTC. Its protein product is CASSLGGAQETQYF.